This entry describes one T cell receptor (beta chain). What it binds is unknown. Germline CDR1 DFQATT, CDR2 SNEGSKA (reference sequence). V was clipped by 3 bases and J by 4 bases, with 9 bases between them. The CDR3 contains 12 residues. Through a sample-barcoded 5' primer and a J-beta primer mix, a second PCR was run for roughly 7 to 11 cycles. Tagging of each cDNA molecule was performed by a template-switch adaptor with 12 random nucleotides. TCRdb analysed the 5' RACE reads with MiXCR anew, one entry per CDR3 protein. The table shows approximately 900,000 distinct CDR3 sequences, with 45% to 50% occurring only once. The data were taken from a study of blood T cells in healthy people across ages. Study context: Using template switching, researchers captured about one barcoded beta molecule for each two T cells. Study-wide findings and caveats: Roughly linearly, TCR beta diversity per million T cells fell as age increased.

Extractions gave at least 5 micrograms of total RNA per sample. The sequenced sample was blood. This sequence was found in a man younger than 45 in good health. The rearrangement joins TRBV20-1 to TRBJ1-1, with D tentatively TRBD1 (6 bases). The CDR3: CSAREGGTEAFF. The CDR3 region has the DNA TGCAGTGCTAGGGAGGGGGGCACTGAAGCTTTCTTT.